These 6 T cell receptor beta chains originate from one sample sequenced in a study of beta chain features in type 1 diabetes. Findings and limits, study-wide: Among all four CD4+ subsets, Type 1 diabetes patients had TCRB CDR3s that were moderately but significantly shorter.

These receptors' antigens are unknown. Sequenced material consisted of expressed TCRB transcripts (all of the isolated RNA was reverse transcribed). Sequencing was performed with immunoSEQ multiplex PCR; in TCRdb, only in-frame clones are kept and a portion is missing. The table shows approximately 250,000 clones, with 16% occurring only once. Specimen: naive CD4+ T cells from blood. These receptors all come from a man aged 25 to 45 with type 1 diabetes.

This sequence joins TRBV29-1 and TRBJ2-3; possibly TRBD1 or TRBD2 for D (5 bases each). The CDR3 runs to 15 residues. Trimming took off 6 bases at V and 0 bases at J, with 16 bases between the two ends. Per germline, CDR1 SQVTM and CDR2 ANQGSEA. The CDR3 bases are TGCAGCGTCCTCGACTGGGACCCTAGCACAGATACGCAGTATTTT. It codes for CSVLDWDPSTDTQYF.

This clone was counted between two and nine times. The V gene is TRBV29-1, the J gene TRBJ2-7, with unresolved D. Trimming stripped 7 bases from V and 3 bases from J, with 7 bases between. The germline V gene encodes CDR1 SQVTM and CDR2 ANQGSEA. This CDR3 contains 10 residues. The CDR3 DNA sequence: TGCAGCGCCGGTAGCTACGAGCAGTACTTC. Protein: CSAGSYEQYF.

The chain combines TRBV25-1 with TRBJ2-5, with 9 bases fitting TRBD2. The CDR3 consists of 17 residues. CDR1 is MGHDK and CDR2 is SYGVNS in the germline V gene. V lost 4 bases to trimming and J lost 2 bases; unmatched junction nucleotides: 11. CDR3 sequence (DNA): TGTGCCAGCAGTGCGGGTATCGGGCGGGAGGGTCAAGAGACCCAGTACTTC. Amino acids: CASSAGIGREGQETQYF.

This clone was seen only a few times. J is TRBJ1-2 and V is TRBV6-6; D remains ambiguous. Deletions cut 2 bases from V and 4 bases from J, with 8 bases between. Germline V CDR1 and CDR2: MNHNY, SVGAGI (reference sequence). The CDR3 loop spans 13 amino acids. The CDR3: CASSYQEGYGYTF. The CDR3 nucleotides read TGTGCCAGCAGTTACCAGGAAGGCTATGGCTACACCTTC.

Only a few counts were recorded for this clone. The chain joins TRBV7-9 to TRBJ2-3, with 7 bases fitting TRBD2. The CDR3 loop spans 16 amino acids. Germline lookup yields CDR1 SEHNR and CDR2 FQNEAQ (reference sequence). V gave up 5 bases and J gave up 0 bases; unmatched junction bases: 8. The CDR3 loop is CASSRNLAASTDTQYF. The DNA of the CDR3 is TGTGCCAGCAGCCGCAACCTAGCGGCAAGCACAGATACGCAGTATTTT.

The CDR3 loop is CASSATRYSYNEQFF. For the CDR3, the DNA is TGTGCCAGCAGCGCAACGAGGTACAGCTACAATGAGCAGTTCTTC. V and J are TRBV5-4 and TRBJ2-1; D is unclear. This CDR3 contains 15 residues. Germline CDR1 SGHNT, CDR2 YYREEE (reference sequence). Trimming took 4 bases from V and 3 from J, leaving 14 bases between them.